These 8 T cell receptor beta chains originate from one sample sequenced in a study of T-cell memory formation after mild COVID-19. MiXCR, applied by TCRdb to the 5' RACE reads, yields one record per CDR3 protein. The sample includes about 140,000 distinct CDR3 sequences, 20% to 25% seen only once; the top ten take around 22%. The sample comprised PBMCs or a T cell subset sorted from them (not recorded which). Source of these receptors: an adult woman who had mild COVID-19 (a few samples of this study predate the infection). Cell type and time point are not known.

The chain employs TRBV30 and TRBJ2-1; tentative D call: TRBD2 (6 bases). Germline V gene lookup returns CDR1 GTSNPN and CDR2 SVGIG (reference sequence). Trimming cost V 0 bases and J 6 bases, with 6 bases left between them. The CDR3 is 12 amino acids. CDR3 DNA: TGTGCCTGGAGTGTGGGACTCAATGAGCAGTTCTTC. As protein: CAWSVGLNEQFF.

This clonotype was seen a few times. This chain connects TRBV7-9 to TRBJ1-2; D remains ambiguous. V lost 1 base and J lost 6, with 6 bases in between. The germline CDR1 and CDR2 sequences are SEHNR and FQNEAQ (reference sequence). The CDR3 contains 12 residues. The CDR3 DNA sequence: TGTGCCAGCAGCTTAGAGGCGGATGGCTACACCTTC. Translation: CASSLEADGYTF.

V gene TRBV7-9 combines with J gene TRBJ1-1; no firm D call. Germline lookup yields CDR1 SEHNR and CDR2 FQNEAQ (reference sequence). V was clipped by 5 bases and J by 0 bases, with 13 bases between them. There are 15 residues in the CDR3. The CDR3, as DNA: TGTGCCAGCAGCACTGACCTAGGGCTGAACACTGAAGCTTTCTTT. This gives the protein CASSTDLGLNTEAFF. The full variable domain, with the rest looked up from reference TRBV7-9 and TRBJ1-1, is DTGVSQNPRHKITKRGQNVTFRCDPISEHNRLYWYRQTLGQGPEFLTYFQNEAQLEKSRLLSDRFSAERPKGSFSTLEIQRTEQGDSAMYLCASSTDLGLNTEAFFGQGTRLTVV.

The chain combines TRBV12-3 or TRBV12-4 with TRBJ2-5, with D possibly matching TRBD2 (6 bases). This CDR3 spans 15 amino acids. Trimming took 3 bases from V and 2 from J, leaving 13 bases between them. This chain's CDR3 is CASSFSAGLQETQYF. CDR3 nucleotides: TGTGCCAGCAGTTTTTCCGCGGGGCTACAAGAGACCCAGTACTTC.

This clonotype occurred many times. The gene calls are TRBV7-8 and TRBJ2-1; possibly TRBD2 for D (6 bases). The CDR3 is made up of 14 amino acids. Germline assignment: CDR1 SGHVS and CDR2 FQNEAQ. Trimming stripped 5 bases from V and 0 bases from J, with 8 bases between. The chain's CDR3 is CASSPGSSYNEQFF. CDR3 nucleotide sequence: TGTGCCAGCAGCCCCGGGAGCTCCTACAATGAGCAGTTCTTC. Supplemented by reference TRBV7-8 and TRBJ2-1, the full variable domain reads GAGVSQSPRYKVAKRGQDVALRCDPISGHVSLFWYQQALGQGPEFLTYFQNEAQLDKSGLPSDRFFAERPEGSVSTLKIQRTQQEDSAVYLCASSPGSSYNEQFFGPGTRLTVL.

This clonotype was seen more than once but under ten times. V gene TRBV20-1 combines with J gene TRBJ2-2; 10 bases line up with TRBD2. The CDR3 runs 15 residues. Germline lookup yields CDR1 DFQATT and CDR2 SNEGSKA (reference sequence). The ends lost 3 bases at V and 3 bases at J; junction bases unmatched: 4. The CDR3 sequence is CSARGLAMDTGELFF. Here the CDR3 DNA reads TGCAGTGCTAGGGGACTAGCGATGGACACCGGGGAGCTGTTTTTT.

This chain links TRBV5-1 with TRBJ1-1; unclear D gene. The CDR3 sequence is 16 residues long. Deletions cut 1 base from V and 0 bases from J, with 13 bases between. Germline V gene lookup returns CDR1 SGHRS and CDR2 YFSETQ. In DNA form, the CDR3 reads TGCGCCAGCAGCTTGCCGGCGGACGGGGTGAACACTGAAGCTTTCTTT. This translates into CASSLPADGVNTEAFF.

The chain joins TRBV25-1 to TRBJ2-7; TRBD1 matches at 7 bases. J lost 7 bases, V lost 5 bases, and 2 bases had no gene match. The CDR3 totals 11 residues. Germline lookup yields CDR1 MGHDK and CDR2 SYGVNS. The CDR3 reads CASSTQGEQYF. CDR3 DNA sequence: TGTGCCAGCAGTACACAGGGGGAGCAGTACTTC.